The rows below give T cell receptor beta chains drawn from one sample of a study of T-cell reconstitution after alpha-beta-depleted transplantation in children. A single record per CDR3 protein comes from TCRdb applying MiXCR to the PCR reads. The sample carries about 100,000 distinct CDR3 sequences, approximately 6% recorded once. The source material was PBMCs, mostly from graft donor cells, sampled 60 days after TCRalphabeta/CD19-depleted stem cell transplant. The origin of the receptors is a female patient aged 2-9 years who had a stem cell transplant for Fanconi anemia, so the T cells may come from the graft donor. Each CDR3 is given with its conserved first and last residue. The order of the fields is V gene, D gene, J gene, clone size, CDR3 DNA, CDR3 protein. A D gene is named only where the DNA matches it firmly. Clone size is given for some rows only: seen once, a few or many times, or a class if the clone is expanded.

>TRBV3-1|-|TRBJ2-5|many
TGTGCCATCAGCAGGGGTAATGGAGAGACCCAGTACTTC
CAISRGNGETQYF
>TRBV20-1|-|TRBJ2-1|many
TGCAGTGCTAGAGATTGGGGAGCCCCATACAATGAGCAGTTCTTC
CSARDWGAPYNEQFF
>TRBV27|-|TRBJ1-1|-
TGTGCCAGCAGTTTATCAACAGGTCTTGAAGCTTTCTTT
CASSLSTGLEAFF
>TRBV7-9|-|TRBJ2-3|many
TGTGCCAGCAGCTTAGGACTGTTCACAGATACGCAGTATTTT
CASSLGLFTDTQYF
>TRBV20-1|-|TRBJ2-7|few
TGCAGTGCTAGTTCTCCGACTAGAGAGCAGTACTTC
CSASSPTREQYF
>TRBV28|-|TRBJ2-3|many
TGTGCCAGCAGTTTCCTCCGGGGCCCCACAGATACGCAGTATTTT
CASSFLRGPTDTQYF
>TRBV7-8|TRBD2|TRBJ2-1|many
TGTGCCAGCAGCTCAGGACTAGGTAATTATGATGAGCAGTTCTTC
CASSSGLGNYDEQFF
>TRBV2|TRBD1|TRBJ2-1|many
TGTGCCAGCGCTATACGGACAGGGAACCCCTACAATGAGCAGTTCTTC
CASAIRTGNPYNEQFF
>TRBV20-1|TRBD1|TRBJ2-7|many
TGCAGTGCTCTAGAGGACAGGGGGGAGCAGTACTTC
CSALEDRGEQYF
>TRBV19|-|TRBJ1-1|many
TGTGCCAGTAGTACCCAGGGGAACACTGAAGCTTTCTTT
CASSTQGNTEAFF
>TRBV7-2|TRBD2|TRBJ2-1|many
TGTGCCAGCAGCTTAGTGGGTAGCGGGAGCGGGAATGAGCAGTTCTTC
CASSLVGSGSGNEQFF
>TRBV19|-|TRBJ2-2|few
TGTGCCAGTAGTCTTGACAGATCGAACACCGGGGAGCTGTTTTTT
CASSLDRSNTGELFF
>TRBV7-9|TRBD2|TRBJ2-5|many
TGTGCCAGCAGCTTACGGGAGGACTGGGAGACCCAGTACTTC
CASSLREDWETQYF
>TRBV12-3/TRBV12-4|TRBD2|TRBJ2-1|many
TGTGCCAGCGGGCTAGCGGGGAACAATGAGCAGTTCTTC
CASGLAGNNEQFF
>TRBV6-1|TRBD2|TRBJ2-2|-
TGTGCCAGCAGTACGATACTAGCGTCTCAAACCGGGGAGCTGTTTTTT
CASSTILASQTGELFF
>TRBV6-6|-|TRBJ2-7|-
TGTGCCAGCAGCTACGCGGGCTACGAGCAGTACTTC
CASSYAGYEQYF
>TRBV6-5|TRBD1|TRBJ2-1|-
TGTGCCAGCAGACAGGGGTCCCCCTACAATGAGCAGTTCTTC
CASRQGSPYNEQFF
>TRBV21-1|-|TRBJ2-7|-
TGTGCCAGCAGCAGAGGGGAAAGGACTAGCAGGATATTC
CASSRGERTSRIF
>TRBV29-1|TRBD2|TRBJ2-1|many
TGCAGCGTTGCCCTCTTGACTAGCGGGTACTTGGGCAATGAGCAGTTCTTC
CSVALLTSGYLGNEQFF
>TRBV30|-|TRBJ2-7|-
TGTGCCTGGGCCCCCGGGGGCTCATCCTACGAGCAGTACTTC
CAWAPGGSSYEQYF
>TRBV20-1|-|TRBJ2-7|many
TGCAGTGCTAGAGCCGTCGTCACAGGTTACGAGCAGTACTTC
CSARAVVTGYEQYF
>TRBV5-6|TRBD1|TRBJ2-7|few
TGTGCCAGCAGCCCGTGGACAGGGTCGGGGCAGTACTTC
CASSPWTGSGQYF
>TRBV28|-|TRBJ2-3|many
TGTGCCAGCAGTTTTGGCGTACGAGGCCTCACAGATACGCAGTATTTT
CASSFGVRGLTDTQYF
>TRBV9|TRBD2|TRBJ2-5|many
TGTGCCAGCAGCCGGATAGCGGGGAGAGTCCAAGAGACCCAGTACTTC
CASSRIAGRVQETQYF
>TRBV5-6|-|TRBJ1-6|few
TGTGCCAGCAGCTTTGGCCAGGGAAGGGGTTCACCCCTCCACTTT
CASSFGQGRGSPLHF
>TRBV3-1|-|TRBJ2-7|few
TGTGCCAGCAGCCATGCCTTTGGCAGGGGCTACGAGCAGTACTTC
CASSHAFGRGYEQYF
>TRBV29-1|-|TRBJ1-2|many
TGCAGCGTTGTGGGGAATGATGGCTACACCTTC
CSVVGNDGYTF
>TRBV7-8|-|TRBJ2-1|many
TGTGCCAGCAGCTTAGGAGGGGGGTACAATGAGCAGTTCTTC
CASSLGGGYNEQFF
>TRBV2|TRBD1|TRBJ2-5|many
TGTGCCAGCAGCTGGGACAGGGGGATGGAGACCCAGTACTTC
CASSWDRGMETQYF
>TRBV15|-|TRBJ1-1|-
TGTGCCACCAGCAGAGATCGAGATATGAACACTGAAGCTTTCTTT
CATSRDRDMNTEAFF
>TRBV29-1|-|TRBJ2-1|many
TGCAGCCCTCCTATGCACAATGAGCAGTTCTTC
CSPPMHNEQFF
>TRBV28|-|TRBJ2-6|many
TGTGCCAGCAGTTACCATTTAGGGGGATCCGGGGCCAACGTCCTGACTTTC
CASSYHLGGSGANVLTF
>TRBV29-1|-|TRBJ2-3|many
TGCAGCGTTGACAGGGGAGGCACAGATACGCAGTATTTT
CSVDRGGTDTQYF
>TRBV20-1|-|TRBJ2-5|many
TGCAGTGCCTCTACCACGCAGGGTACCCATCAAGAGACCCAGTACTTC
CSASTTQGTHQETQYF
>TRBV5-1|-|TRBJ2-1|many
TGCGCCAGCAGCTTTACGAGCAGCTTCAGGATTTACAATGAGCAGTTCTTC
CASSFTSSFRIYNEQFF
>TRBV4-1|TRBD2|TRBJ2-3|-
TGCGCCAGCAGCCAAGTAGCCATGGGACTAGCTACAGATACGCAGTATTTT
CASSQVAMGLATDTQYF
>TRBV30|TRBD2|TRBJ2-1|few
TGTGCCTGGGATGGGACTAGTGGTCTCTATGAGCAGTTCTTC
CAWDGTSGLYEQFF
>TRBV30|-|TRBJ2-7|many
TGTGCCTGGAGGCGCGGGTTGGTTTCCGGGTACGAGCAGTACTTC
CAWRRGLVSGYEQYF
>TRBV7-8|TRBD2|TRBJ2-3|many
TGTGCCAGCAGCACTAGCGGGAGGCGCACAGATACGCAGTATTTT
CASSTSGRRTDTQYF
>TRBV7-9|TRBD1|TRBJ2-7|few
TGTGCCAGCAGCTTAGGTCCCCAGGGGGTAGGCTACGAGCAGTACTTC
CASSLGPQGVGYEQYF
>TRBV7-1|-|TRBJ2-7|-
TGTGCCAGCAGCTCTGGGCTCCGGGGTAGCTACGAGCAGTACTTC
CASSSGLRGSYEQYF
>TRBV6-6|-|TRBJ2-7|many
TGTGCCACCCAACAGGGAAGTAGCTACGAGCAGTACTTC
CATQQGSSYEQYF